This TCR beta chain originates from a study of T cell responses to AZD1222 COVID-19 vaccine. General study points: The study identified only five or six AZD1222 recipients as seropositive at baseline. The study found vaccine-associated CD4 TCRs spanning spike, dominant at 160-218 and 743-854.

The J segment lost 6 bases and the V segment lost 5 bases, leaving 7 bases of the junction unmatched. The CDR3 is 15 residues long. Germline loops: CDR1 LNHDA, CDR2 SQIVND (reference sequence). The table lists this clone with a count of one. The antigen is not known. TCRdb's copy holds only in-frame clones and misses some; the assay was immunoSEQ multiplex PCR. The repertoire consists of roughly 87,000 clones, with around 91% occurring once and the leading ten covering approximately 5.1%. This chain joins TRBV19 and TRBJ1-6; 7 bases are a match to TRBD1. Sequences were derived from peripheral blood, sampled 28 days after the second AZD1222 dose. This TCR was recovered from an adult who received the AZD1222 COVID-19 vaccine. CDR3 sequence: CASSAAGTANSPLHF. Here the CDR3 DNA reads TGTGCCAGTAGTGCAGCCGGGACAGCTAATTCACCCCTCCACTTT.